Listed here are 4 T cell receptor beta chains from one sample, sequenced in a study of blood T cells in healthy people across ages (dated by TCRdb to the mid-2010s). Libraries were built with 5' RACE. The sequencer was an Illumina HiSeq 2500. The second PCR ran for roughly 7 to 11 cycles and used a J-beta primer mix along with a sample-barcoded 5' primer. Using fastp trimming at Q25 and MiXCR clonotype assembly, TCRdb reanalyzed the public sequencing data and kept in-frame beta chains. Every entry covers one CDR3 protein and lists the most common genes and DNA from its rows. The sample table records about 780,000 distinct CDR3 sequences; more than 25% of these occur just once. The leading ten clones occupy under 3% of the sample. These data were also filed under a second study, of T cells of mothers and their children.

The specimen sequenced was blood. The receptor source for this set is a boy younger than 18 in good health.

The chain uses TRBV14 and TRBJ1-2; D possibly corresponds to TRBD1 (5 bases). The CDR3 contains 17 residues. The V end was cut by 0 bases, the J end by 0 bases, with 14 bases between. Germline V lookup: CDR1 SGHDN, CDR2 FVKESK. CDR3 amino acids: CASSQEIGGTTNYGYTF. The CDR3 nucleotides read TGTGCCAGCAGCCAAGAAATAGGAGGGACTACTAACTATGGCTACACCTTC.

The chain links TRBV7-2 to TRBJ2-3; no firm D call. Germline lookup yields CDR1 SGHTA and CDR2 FQGNSA. Trimming cost V 5 bases and J 5 bases, with 14 bases left between them. The CDR3 has 14 residues. The CDR3 spells CASSEGTVVDTQYF. The CDR3, as DNA: TGTGCCAGCAGCGAAGGAACGGTGGTAGATACGCAGTATTTT.

V and J are TRBV14 and TRBJ2-3; TRBD2 might be the D (6 bases). V lost 3 bases, J lost 5 bases, and 12 bases lay in between. From germline, CDR1 is SGHDN and CDR2 FVKESK. CDR3 size: 14 residues. The CDR3 loop is CASSQLVGGDTQYF. In DNA form, the CDR3 reads TGTGCCAGCAGCCAGCTGGTCGGGGGAGATACGCAGTATTTT.

The genes are TRBV6-2 or TRBV6-3 and TRBJ2-2; D ambiguous. Trimming pared 2 bases from V and 8 bases from J, leaving 6 bases between. CDR3 length equals 12 residues. Germline-derived CDR1 and CDR2 are MNHEY and SVGEGT. CDR3 region: CASSYNLGELFF. The CDR3, as DNA: TGTGCCAGCAGTTACAACCTTGGGGAGCTGTTTTTT.